This TCR beta chain comes out of a study of T cells after yellow fever vaccination. One entry per CDR3 protein results from TCRdb running MiXCR on the 5' RACE reads. Altogether almost 600,000 distinct CDR3 sequences are present, roughly 14% being singletons, with the ten largest covering over 11%. To note about this clonotype: Given a much more abundant clone one base away, this may be a read error.

The input for sequencing was PBMCs, taken on the day of the yellow fever booster vaccination. This TCR derives from a man younger than 40 who received the YFV17D yellow fever vaccine.

The CDR3, as DNA: TGCAGCGTCCGCGGGAGGATCCAAGAGACCCAGTACTTC. Its protein is CSVRGRIQETQYF. The rearrangement joins TRBV29-1 to TRBJ2-5, with 8 bases lining up with TRBD2. V trimming: 6 bases; J trimming: 1 base; junction bases outside the gene matches: 4. The V gene's germline CDR1 is SQVTM and CDR2 ANQGSEA. The CDR3 length is 13 residues.